These 28 T cell receptor beta chains came from one sample sequenced in a study of CD8 T cells in Susac syndrome. An input of roughly 0.5 to 1 ug of RNA was subjected to reverse transcription using random hexamers. TCRdb independently ran MiXCR on the immunoSEQ multiplex PCR reads; one entry per CDR3 protein. The sample lists 300,000 or so distinct CDR3 sequences; just over 90% were seen once. Material: CD4+ T cells from PBMCs. The receptors were sampled from a human donor with multiple sclerosis.

The chain recombines TRBV5-1 with TRBJ2-7; either TRBD1 or TRBD2 may supply D (5 bases each). Trimming took off 4 bases at V and 1 base at J, with 12 bases between the two ends. The CDR3 length is 14 residues. Germline loops: CDR1 SGHRS, CDR2 YFSETQ. The CDR3 bases are TGCGCCAGCAGCGGGGACGGGATTTCCTACGAGCAGTACTTC. This gives the protein CASSGDGISYEQYF.

CDR3 amino acids: CASSTPENSSGNTIYF. CDR3 DNA sequence: TGTGCCAGCAGCACACCAGAGAACTCCTCTGGAAACACCATATATTTT. J is TRBJ1-3 and V is TRBV7-9; D is ambiguous. Germline V gene lookup returns CDR1 SEHNR and CDR2 FQNEAQ (reference sequence). Trimming removed 5 bases from V and 0 bases from J, with 14 bases in between. The length of the CDR3 is 16 residues.

This rearrangement joins TRBV11-2 to TRBJ2-6; D is uncertain. Trimming took off 5 bases at V and 3 bases at J, with 14 bases between the two ends. This CDR3 has 16 amino acids. Germline V gene lookup returns CDR1 SGHAT and CDR2 FQNNGV. CDR3 protein: CASSLRSVGGANVLTF. CDR3 DNA sequence: TGTGCCAGCAGCCTGCGCTCTGTTGGTGGGGCCAACGTCCTGACTTTC.

This clonotype appeared a single time. Here the CDR3 reads CASSESGGSNEQFF. The CDR3, as DNA: TGTGCCAGCAGTGAATCGGGAGGGTCGAATGAGCAGTTCTTC. The rearrangement links TRBV2 to TRBJ2-1, with 8 bases identical to TRBD2. Germline loops: CDR1 SNHLY, CDR2 FYNNEI. V lost 2 bases, J lost 7 bases, and 4 bases stayed unmatched. The CDR3 spans 14 residues.

This rearrangement joins TRBV6-2 or TRBV6-3 to TRBJ2-1; no clear D. Germline loops: CDR1 MNHEY, CDR2 SVGEGT. V lost 2 bases and J lost 5, with 13 bases in between. CDR3 length equals 15 residues. CDR3 DNA sequence: TGTGCCAGCAGTTACGTCCAGATGAGGCACAATGAGCAGTTCTTC. Residues: CASSYVQMRHNEQFF.

This chain joins TRBV29-1 and TRBJ2-7; 7 nucleotides line up with TRBD2. Trimming cost V 3 bases and J 1 base; bases outside gene matches: 6. Germline V gives CDR1 SQVTM, CDR2 ANQGSEA. The CDR3 runs 14 residues. CDR3 amino acids: CSVEVGGFSYEQYF. The CDR3 bases are TGCAGCGTTGAGGTCGGGGGGTTTTCCTACGAGCAGTACTTC.

The CDR3 spells CASSLGSSEPAETQYF. CDR3 bases: TGTGCCAGCAGCTTAGGGTCTAGCGAGCCCGCGGAGACCCAGTACTTC. The rearrangement links TRBV7-9 to TRBJ2-5; D is perhaps TRBD2 (6 bases). V shed 1 base and J shed 5 bases, with 17 bases lying between them. CDR3 length: 16 residues. The germline V gene has CDR1 SEHNR and CDR2 FQNEAQ (reference sequence).

This clonotype was observed a few times. The V call is TRBV5-1, the J call TRBJ2-5, with D perhaps matching TRBD2 (7 bases). V lost 5 bases to trimming and J lost 5 bases, with 19 bases between them. CDR1 SGHRS and CDR2 YFSETQ come from the germline V gene. The CDR3 has 15 residues. CDR3 loop: CASRGGVFGPETQYF. The CDR3 region has the DNA TGCGCCAGCAGAGGGGGGGTCTTCGGGCCTGAGACCCAGTACTTC. The full variable domain, with the rest looked up from reference TRBV5-1 and TRBJ2-5, is KAGVTQTPRYLIKTRGQQVTLSCSPISGHRSVSWYQQTPGQGLQFLFEYFSETQRNKGNFPGRFSGRQFSNSRSEMNVSTLELGDSALYLCASRGGVFGPETQYFGPGTRLLVL.

V gene TRBV18 combines with J gene TRBJ1-6; unclear D gene. Per germline, CDR1 KGHSH and CDR2 LQKENI. The CDR3 extends over 16 amino acids. Trimming cost V 3 bases and J 8 bases, with 17 bases left between them. In DNA form, the CDR3 reads TGTGCCAGCTCACCGTTCACCGGGGTATCGGATTCACCCCTCCACTTT. Amino acid sequence: CASSPFTGVSDSPLHF.

CDR3 DNA sequence: TGTGCCAGCCTCTTCCGAGCGGGGTCTATGTATGAGCAGTTCTTC. This codes for CASLFRAGSMYEQFF. This chain links TRBV28 with TRBJ2-1; 7 bases agree with TRBD2. Germline-derived CDR1 and CDR2 are MDHEN and SYDVKM. The CDR3 is 15 residues long. Unmatched junction bases numbered 15, after V lost 8 bases and J lost 8 bases.

CDR3 sequence: CASSPGEGEQFF. CDR3 DNA: TGTGCCAGCAGCCCCGGAGAGGGTGAGCAGTTCTTC. The chain has TRBV3-1 and TRBJ2-1; D perhaps matches TRBD2 (5 bases). The V and J ends lost 4 bases and 9 bases respectively, with 10 bases between them. Germline V gene data show CDR1 as LGHDT and CDR2 as YNNKEL (reference sequence). The CDR3 has 12 amino acids.

V is TRBV6-9 and J is TRBJ1-6, with D uncertain. Germline V gene data show CDR1 as MNHGY and CDR2 as SVAAGI. Trimming pared 6 bases from V and 7 bases from J, leaving 7 bases between. The CDR3 loop spans 12 amino acids. Written as DNA, the CDR3 is TGTGCCAGCAGCCCGTACAATTCACCCCTCCACTTT. Translated: CASSPYNSPLHF.

The rearrangement links TRBV2 to TRBJ2-7; D gene ambiguous. The CDR3 is 15 amino acids. V lost 2 bases and J 0 bases, leaving 11 bases between the germline ends. Germline CDR1 SNHLY, CDR2 FYNNEI. CDR3 DNA: TGTGCCAGCAGTGAAAGGACGGAGAGCTCCTACGAGCAGTACTTC. This codes for CASSERTESSYEQYF.

The rearrangement links TRBV7-2 to TRBJ2-5; D may be TRBD2 (5 bases). Trimming took 5 bases from V and 4 from J, leaving 14 bases between them. Per the germline V gene, CDR1 is SGHTA and CDR2 is FQGNSA. There are 14 residues in the CDR3. CDR3 region: CASSGGPGPETQYF. In DNA, the CDR3 is TGTGCCAGCAGCGGAGGACCGGGTCCAGAGACCCAGTACTTC.

J is TRBJ2-5 and V is TRBV7-2; 8 positions agree with TRBD2. The CDR3 is made up of 16 amino acids. V was clipped by 1 base and J by 1 base; unmatched bases: 5. The germline CDR1 and CDR2 sequences are SGHTA and FQGNSA. Written as DNA, the CDR3 is TGTGCCAGCAGCTTAGTTAGCGGGAATGGCCAAGAGACCCAGTACTTC. It encodes CASSLVSGNGQETQYF.

In its sample, this clonotype was seen once. This sequence joins TRBV11-1 and TRBJ2-7, with D hard to call. Germline CDR1 reads SGHAT; CDR2 reads FQDESV (reference sequence). This CDR3 has 14 amino acids. The V and J ends lost 1 base and 0 bases respectively, with 7 bases between them. CDR3 protein: CASSLERTSYEQYF. CDR3 sequence (DNA): TGTGCCAGCAGCTTAGAACGGACCTCCTACGAGCAGTACTTC.

This clonotype was counted a single time. This chain uses TRBV12-3 or TRBV12-4 with TRBJ2-7; no clear D. Trimming removed 8 bases from V and 6 bases from J, with 11 bases in between. This CDR3 is built from 11 residues. The CDR3 protein is CASARLGEQYF. The CDR3 DNA is TGTGCCAGCGCTCGATTAGGCGAGCAGTACTTC.

The V gene is TRBV5-1, the J gene TRBJ2-1, with 9 bases matching TRBD1. V shed 4 bases, J shed 6 bases, and the junction held 11 bases outside the gene matches. The CDR3 totals 16 residues. The germline V gene encodes CDR1 SGHRS and CDR2 YFSETQ. The CDR3 loop is CASSRSDRGVGNEQFF. DNA for the CDR3: TGCGCCAGCAGCCGTTCCGACAGGGGGGTAGGCAATGAGCAGTTCTTC.

This chain joins TRBV19 and TRBJ2-1, with 12 bases matching TRBD1. Germline V gene lookup returns CDR1 LNHDA and CDR2 SQIVND (reference sequence). This CDR3 has 16 residues. V lost 9 bases, J lost 7 bases, and 13 bases stayed unmatched. CDR3 sequence: CASQTGTGGFLNEQFF. CDR3 DNA: TGTGCCAGCCAAACCGGGACAGGGGGCTTCCTGAATGAGCAGTTCTTC.

The chain recombines TRBV2 with TRBJ2-6; D gene uncertain. The CDR3 has 16 residues. V dropped 3 bases and J dropped 2 bases, with 11 bases sitting between them. CDR1 is SNHLY and CDR2 is FYNNEI in the germline V gene. CDR3: CASSEGPATGANVLTF. The CDR3 DNA reads as TGTGCCAGCAGTGAGGGCCCGGCAACTGGGGCCAACGTCCTGACTTTC.

The chain uses TRBV29-1 and TRBJ2-2, with D perhaps matching TRBD1 (7 bases). Between the trimmed V and J ends, which lost 4 bases and 2 bases, there was a span of 11 bases. CDR3 length: 14 amino acids. CDR1 is SQVTM, CDR2 ANQGSEA, per germline. This CDR3 is CSVAGGFNTGELFF. The CDR3 region has the DNA TGCAGCGTTGCAGGGGGGTTCAACACCGGGGAGCTGTTTTTT.

The rearrangement uses TRBV14 and TRBJ2-1, with TRBD2 matching 9 bases. CDR1 is SGHDN, CDR2 FVKESK, per germline. The CDR3 is 15 residues long. Trimming removed 1 base from V and 10 bases from J; junction bases left unmatched: 8. This CDR3 is CASSQVVAGAREQFF. Here the CDR3 DNA reads TGTGCCAGCAGCCAAGTTGTAGCGGGGGCTCGAGAGCAGTTCTTC.

This chain uses TRBV19 with TRBJ1-5; unclear D gene. The V and J ends lost 0 bases and 6 bases respectively, with 6 bases between them. The CDR3 runs 13 residues. Germline V gives CDR1 LNHDA, CDR2 SQIVND (reference sequence). CDR3 bases: TGTGCCAGTAGTATAGAGGTCGGTCAGCCCCAGCATTTT. Protein: CASSIEVGQPQHF.

The rearrangement links TRBV3-1 to TRBJ2-3, with 9 bases identical to TRBD2. The CDR3 covers 16 residues. With 4 bases clipped from V and 4 bases from J, the junction kept 9 bases outside the gene matches. Germline CDR1 reads LGHDT; CDR2 reads YNNKEL (reference sequence). The chain's CDR3 is CASSRSGRGAADTQYF. CDR3 nucleotide sequence: TGTGCCAGCAGCCGTAGCGGGAGAGGAGCGGCAGATACGCAGTATTTT.

The chain couples TRBV18 to TRBJ1-5; no clear D. The CDR3 has 14 residues. The V end was cut by 2 bases, the J end by 1 base, with 6 bases between. Germline loops: CDR1 KGHSH, CDR2 LQKENI. CDR3 region: CASSPGNSNQPQHF. The CDR3 DNA is TGTGCCAGCTCACCAGGGAACAGCAATCAGCCCCAGCATTTT.

This rearrangement joins TRBV5-1 to TRBJ2-7, with 8 bases identical to TRBD1. The junction had 6 bases not matched to a gene; V was cut back by 4 bases and J by 6 bases. This CDR3 has 13 amino acids. The germline CDR1 and CDR2 sequences are SGHRS and YFSETQ. CDR3 loop: CASSPDRVGEQYF. CDR3 sequence (DNA): TGCGCCAGCAGCCCGGACAGGGTCGGCGAGCAGTACTTC.

The gene calls are TRBV5-1 and TRBJ1-5; TRBD1 aligns across 8 bases. Trimming cost V 0 bases and J 3 bases; bases outside gene matches: 2. The CDR3 runs 15 residues. Germline assignment: CDR1 SGHRS and CDR2 YFSETQ. Written as DNA, the CDR3 is TGCGCCAGCAGCTTGGGGGACAGGATCAATCAGCCCCAGCATTTT. This translates into CASSLGDRINQPQHF.

V usage is TRBV5-4 and J usage is TRBJ2-1, with D tentatively TRBD2 (6 bases). The germline gives CDR1 SGHNT, CDR2 YYREEE (reference sequence). The germline V and J ends were trimmed by 6 bases and 4 bases, with 20 bases remaining between them. The CDR3 extends over 16 amino acids. The CDR3 DNA reads TGTGCCAGCACCACCCCAGAGACTAGTCCGTACAATGAGCAGTTCTTC. Amino acids: CASTTPETSPYNEQFF.